One sample yielded the 24 T cell receptor beta chains listed below, sequenced in a study of pediatric ulcerative colitis. Here immunoSEQ multiplex PCR was the method, and the copy in TCRdb shows in-frame clones only, minus some. Among 12,000 to 15,000 clones listed, around 89% were seen once. The sequencing sample was made of blood. The receptors stem from a boy aged 5-17 years with moderate ulcerative colitis.

The chain carries TRBV6-4 and TRBJ2-1; 11 bases match TRBD1. CDR1 is MRHNA, CDR2 SNTAGT, per germline. Germline trimming cut 6 bases from V and 9 bases from J; bases unmatched to any gene: 7. CDR3 length: 14 amino acids. CDR3 sequence (DNA): TGTGCCAGCAGCCGGGACAGGGGGTATGGTGAGCAGTTCTTC. Protein product: CASSRDRGYGEQFF.

The rearrangement joins TRBV7-6 to TRBJ2-1; 7 bases are a match to TRBD1. The V gene's germline CDR1 is SGHVS and CDR2 FNYEAQ. The CDR3 contains 15 residues. Trimming took 2 bases from V and 4 from J; bases not matched to a gene: 5. The CDR3 spells CASSLMGQTYNEQFF. The CDR3 region has the DNA TGTGCCAGCAGCTTAATGGGACAGACTTACAATGAGCAGTTCTTC.

The chain couples TRBV5-4 to TRBJ2-1; no reliable D call. CDR1 and CDR2 from the germline V gene are SGHNT and YYREEE (reference sequence). The CDR3 has 15 amino acids. V was pared by 0 bases and J by 0 bases, with 7 bases between. The CDR3 reads CASSLGGLSYNEQFF. CDR3 nucleotides: TGTGCCAGCAGCTTGGGTGGCCTCTCCTACAATGAGCAGTTCTTC.

This clone appeared once. The chain employs TRBV9 and TRBJ2-7; 7 bases line up with TRBD2. The J segment lost 4 bases and the V segment lost 1 base, leaving 5 bases of the junction unmatched. The CDR3 totals 14 residues. From germline, CDR1 is SGDLS and CDR2 YYNGEE. The CDR3 DNA is TGTGCCAGCAGCGTAACTAGCGAGACGTACGAGCAGTACTTC. It codes for CASSVTSETYEQYF.

J is TRBJ2-6 and V is TRBV6-1; D is possibly TRBD1 or TRBD2 (5 bases each). Germline V CDR1 and CDR2: MNHNS, SASEGT. The CDR3 covers 15 residues. Trimming took 4 bases from V and 2 from J, leaving 9 bases between them. CDR3 loop: CASSGGDTGANVLTF. For the CDR3, the DNA is TGTGCCAGCAGTGGAGGGGATACTGGGGCCAACGTCCTGACTTTC.

The chain combines TRBV7-9 with TRBJ1-6, with unresolved D. The germline CDR1 and CDR2 sequences are SEHNR and FQNEAQ (reference sequence). V lost 1 base, J lost 7 bases, and 5 bases lay in between. There are 13 residues in the CDR3. The CDR3 spells CASSLGWNSPLHF. The CDR3 DNA sequence: TGTGCCAGCAGCTTAGGCTGGAATTCACCCCTCCACTTT.

As DNA, the CDR3 is TGTGCCAGCAGCCCCCGAGGGCTGGGAGAGACCCAGTACTTC. Protein: CASSPRGLGETQYF. The chain joins TRBV21-1 to TRBJ2-5; TRBD2 is the table's D call and was not checked against the DNA. TRBV21-1 is a listed pseudogene. This CDR3 region has 14 residues.

The chain links TRBV18 to TRBJ2-7, with D hard to call. Germline values: CDR1 KGHSH, CDR2 LQKENI. This CDR3 comprises 14 residues. Between the trimmed V and J ends, which lost 0 bases and 0 bases, there was a span of 6 bases. CDR3 DNA: TGTGCCAGCTCACCACCGGGGATCTCCTACGAGCAGTACTTC. Translating gives CASSPPGISYEQYF.

The chain uses TRBV5-1 and TRBJ2-7; D remains ambiguous. Germline CDR1 and CDR2: SGHRS and YFSETQ. This CDR3 is 14 amino acids long. Trimming took off 1 base at V and 2 bases at J, with 10 bases between the two ends. The CDR3 nucleotides are TGCGCCAGCAGCTTGTTAGGTCAGACCTACGAGCAGTACTTC. Translated, it gives CASSLLGQTYEQYF.

A remark on this clone: The same CDR3 also results from other DNA sequences found in this sample. V usage is TRBV7-2 and J usage is TRBJ2-7; 11 nucleotides match TRBD1. The CDR3 sequence is 13 residues long. Germline loops: CDR1 SGHTA, CDR2 FQGNSA. After removal of 5 bases from V and 4 bases from J, the junction contained 1 base not matched to a gene. CDR3 sequence: CASSRDRGYEQYF. CDR3 DNA: TGTGCCAGCAGCCGGGACAGGGGGTACGAGCAGTACTTC. Full variable domain (outside the CDR3, taken from reference TRBV7-2 and TRBJ2-7): GAGVSQSPSNKVTEKGKDVELRCDPISGHTALYWYRQSLGQGLEFLIYFQGNSAPDKSGLPSDRFSAERTGGSVSTLTIQRTQQEDSAVYLCASSRDRGYEQYFGPGTRLTVT.

CDR3: CASSSGQGSDEQFF. CDR3 nucleotide sequence: TGTGCCAGCAGCTCGGGACAGGGCTCCGATGAGCAGTTCTTC. This rearrangement joins TRBV7-2 to TRBJ2-1; 9 bases match TRBD1. Trimming took 4 bases from V and 8 from J; bases not matched to a gene: 6. This CDR3 is 14 amino acids long. Germline CDR1 and CDR2: SGHTA and FQGNSA.

This clone was seen a single time. The chain uses TRBV6-1 and TRBJ1-2; tentatively, D is TRBD1 (5 bases). V was cut by 3 bases and J by 4 bases, with 12 bases left in between. The germline V gene has CDR1 MNHNS and CDR2 SASEGT. The CDR3 loop spans 14 amino acids. The CDR3 DNA reads TGTGCCAGCAGTGAGCCGGGGCTAAGCTATGGCTACACCTTC. As protein: CASSEPGLSYGYTF.

V usage is TRBV5-8 and J usage is TRBJ2-3; 7 nucleotides agree with TRBD1. The CDR3 runs 15 residues. Germline values: CDR1 SGHTS, CDR2 YDEGEE. The V segment lost 6 bases and the J segment 2 bases; nucleotides outside the gene matches: 9. CDR3 sequence: CASIPGTAYTDTQYF. The DNA of the CDR3 is TGTGCCAGCATCCCCGGGACAGCGTACACAGATACGCAGTATTTT.

The chain recombines TRBV7-8 with TRBJ1-5; 7 bases agree with TRBD1. J gave up 0 bases and V 6 bases, and 14 bases lay outside the gene matches. In germline, CDR1 is SGHVS, CDR2 FQNEAQ. The length of the CDR3 is 18 residues. The CDR3 loop is CASSFDRVVRPSNQPQHF. The CDR3 nucleotides read TGTGCCAGCAGTTTCGACAGGGTTGTTCGCCCTAGCAATCAGCCCCAGCATTTT.

The rearrangement joins TRBV7-9 to TRBJ2-7; tentatively, D is TRBD2 (5 bases). The CDR3 runs to 14 residues. Germline loops: CDR1 SEHNR, CDR2 FQNEAQ (reference sequence). Trimming took off 5 bases at V and 4 bases at J, with 15 bases between the two ends. The CDR3 region is CASSPTGKEYEQYF. The CDR3 nucleotides read TGTGCCAGCAGCCCGACCGGGAAGGAATACGAGCAGTACTTC.

This chain uses TRBV28 with TRBJ1-1; D not resolved. With 3 bases removed from V and 1 base from J, the gap between germline ends came to 3 bases. In germline, CDR1 is MDHEN, CDR2 SYDVKM. CDR3 length equals 12 residues. This CDR3 is CASSLANTEAFF. CDR3 bases: TGTGCCAGCAGTTTGGCGAACACTGAAGCTTTCTTT.

The chain has TRBV12-5 and TRBJ2-7; 11 bases are a match to TRBD2. CDR3 length equals 17 residues. From germline, CDR1 is LGHNT and CDR2 FRNRAP. V lost 4 bases to trimming and J lost 4 bases; unmatched junction nucleotides: 12. The CDR3 loop reads CASGWNPSGLAGYEQYF. CDR3 bases: TGTGCTAGTGGTTGGAATCCCTCCGGACTAGCGGGTTACGAGCAGTACTTC.

This clone was seen just once. V usage is TRBV12-1 and J usage is TRBJ1-3; the table names TRBD1, a call not compared with the DNA. TRBV12-1 is deemed a pseudogene. The CDR3 runs 16 residues. The CDR3 DNA is TGTGCCAGCAGTTTTGGAGCAGGGGTTTCTGGAAACACCATATATTTT. Its translation: CASSFGAGVSGNTIYF.

This chain links TRBV5-6 with TRBJ2-1; D unclear. V lost 4 bases and J lost 7, with 9 bases in between. This CDR3 contains 12 residues. The germline V gene encodes CDR1 SGHDT and CDR2 YYEEEE. The CDR3 nucleotides are TGTGCCAGCAGCCTCAGGAAGAATGAGCAGTTCTTC. This encodes CASSLRKNEQFF.

This clone came up once. The chain links TRBV19 to TRBJ2-1, with D maybe TRBD2 (6 bases). The germline gives CDR1 LNHDA, CDR2 SQIVND (reference sequence). V was trimmed by 7 bases and J by 3 bases, leaving 10 bases between them. The CDR3 is 13 amino acids. In DNA, the CDR3 is TGTGCCAGTAAACTAGCCTACTACAATGAGCAGTTCTTC. Translation gives CASKLAYYNEQFF.

The chain carries TRBV15 and TRBJ2-7, with 12 nucleotides matching TRBD2. The germline V gene encodes CDR1 LNHNV and CDR2 YYDKDF (reference sequence). Trimming at V came to 4 bases and at J to 5 bases, leaving 6 bases not matched to a gene. The CDR3 extends over 15 amino acids. CDR3 loop: CATSTSGTSGHEQYF. Here the CDR3 DNA reads TGTGCCACCAGCACCTCCGGGACTAGCGGGCACGAGCAGTACTTC.

This clone was seen a single time. The J gene is TRBJ2-5, the V gene TRBV18; 8 nucleotides align to TRBD2. V gave up 0 bases and J gave up 3 bases; unmatched junction bases: 0. Germline-derived CDR1 and CDR2 are KGHSH and LQKENI. This CDR3 is built from 14 residues. The CDR3 coding sequence is TGTGCCAGCTCACCACCTAGCGGGGAAGAGACCCAGTACTTC. Translation gives CASSPPSGEETQYF.

The gene calls are TRBV28 and TRBJ2-5; 13 positions match TRBD2. Per the germline V gene, CDR1 is MDHEN and CDR2 is SYDVKM. The CDR3 totals 15 residues. Unmatched junction bases numbered 3, after V lost 4 bases and J lost 4 bases. CDR3 bases: TGTGCCAGCAGTTATGGACTAGCGGGAGTAGAGACCCAGTACTTC. Its protein is CASSYGLAGVETQYF.

The V gene is TRBV11-2, the J gene TRBJ2-7; D remains unclear. Germline lookup yields CDR1 SGHAT and CDR2 FQNNGV. Trimming cost V 0 bases and J 2 bases, with 11 bases left between them. The CDR3 covers 15 residues. The CDR3 is CASSLDPRRTYEQYF. CDR3 sequence (DNA): TGTGCCAGCAGCTTAGATCCGCGTAGGACCTACGAGCAGTACTTC.